One and the same sample provided the 30 T cell receptor beta chains below, sequenced in a study of tumor and adjacent non-tumor tissue in lung cancer. The template was RNA from unsorted bulk tissue. TCRbeta libraries were built with three rounds of nested PCR, modified from ARM-PCR. One entry per CDR3 protein, called by TCRdb with MiXCR from the multiplex PCR reads. The repertoire holds under 140,000 distinct CDR3 sequences, 84% seen once, with 22% in the top ten. The sequencing sample was made of lung tumor tissue. Receptors were obtained from a man between 70 and 80 years old with non-small cell lung cancer.

Remarks on this clonotype: The CDR3 carries no conserved terminal phenylalanine or tryptophan, so it likely arises from a read error. V is TRBV5-4 and J is TRBJ2-7, with a weak D call TRBD1 (6 bases). Trimming took off 3 bases at V and 4 bases at J, with 8 bases between the two ends. CDR3 length equals 12 residues. Germline values: CDR1 SGHNT, CDR2 YYREEE (reference sequence). As DNA, the CDR3 is TGTGCCAGCAGCTCTAGGGGGTACGAGCAGTACTTG. Protein sequence: CASSSRGYEQYL.

This clonotype appeared many times. This chain connects TRBV4-2 to TRBJ2-3, with a tentative D call TRBD2 (7 bases). The germline gives CDR1 LGHNA, CDR2 YNFKEQ. The V end was cut by 4 bases, the J end by 4 bases, with 15 bases between. The CDR3 loop spans 15 amino acids. The CDR3 nucleotides read TGTGCCAGCAGCCCCAGTAAGGGGGGGCCAGATACGCAGTATTTT. Its translation: CASSPSKGGPDTQYF.

The chain links TRBV11-3 to TRBJ1-1; D is ambiguous. Germline V CDR1 and CDR2: SGHNT, YENEEA. Trimming took off 2 bases at V and 0 bases at J, with 13 bases between the two ends. The CDR3 totals 16 residues. The CDR3 is CASSLMVWAVNTEAFF. CDR3 DNA: TGTGCCAGCAGCTTAATGGTTTGGGCTGTGAACACTGAAGCTTTCTTT.

This clonotype was picked up one time. One junction end disagrees with the germline gene, perhaps due to a read error. The rearrangement links TRBV10-3 to TRBJ2-1, with 8 nucleotides matching TRBD2. This CDR3 has 17 amino acids. The germline gives CDR1 ENHRY, CDR2 SYGVKD. CDR3 DNA: TGTGCCATCAGTGACCCCCGGAGCGGGAGCTCCTACAATGGGCAGTTCTTC. It is translated as CAISDPRSGSSYNGQFF.

As to this clonotype: The CDR3 does not end in the conserved phenylalanine or tryptophan, so this is likely a read error. The genes are TRBV4-3 and TRBJ1-1; 7 nucleotides match TRBD1. Germline assignment: CDR1 LGHNA and CDR2 YSLEER. The CDR3 covers 15 residues. V trimming: 4 bases; J trimming: 1 base; junction bases outside the gene matches: 6. The CDR3 bases are TGCGCCAGCAGCCCTATATACAGGGGGAACACTGAAGCTTTCTTA. Translated, it gives CASSPIYRGNTEAFL.

With respect to this clonotype: A single base separates this from a much larger clone, so it may be a read error. The CDR3 DNA follows: TGTGCCACGGCGACCCACGGGGAGCTGTCTTTT. This gives the protein CATATHGELSF. V and J are TRBV24-1 and TRBJ2-2, with a weak D call TRBD2 (5 bases). The germline CDR1 and CDR2 sequences are KGHDR and SFDVKD. The CDR3 has 11 residues.

The CDR3 region is CASSLDTNLRDEQYF. For the CDR3, the DNA is TGTGCCAGCAGCTTAGATACTAACTTGCGTGACGAGCAGTACTTC. This chain uses TRBV11-3 with TRBJ2-7; D ambiguous. This CDR3 is 15 amino acids long. In germline, CDR1 is SGHNT, CDR2 YENEEA. V lost 0 bases to trimming and J lost 5 bases, with 14 bases between them.

On this clonotype itself: A read error is likely, as this CDR3 ends without the conserved phenylalanine or tryptophan. No DNA is shown, since the ends of the CDR3 on it are uncertain; the CDR3 is the one TCRdb lists. This chain joins TRBV11-3 and TRBJ2-1; TRBD1 is the table's D call, not checked against the DNA. Germline assignment: CDR1 SGHNT and CDR2 YENEEA. With termini counted, the CDR3 has 16 amino acids. This CDR3 is CASSLDSTGGRGEQFL.

About this clonotype: A read error may produce the germline difference seen at one junction end. This rearrangement joins TRBV11-3 to TRBJ2-1, with D possibly being TRBD2 (7 bases). This CDR3 region has 16 residues. Germline CDR1 reads SGHNT; CDR2 reads YENEEA. The CDR3 DNA reads as TGTGCCAGCAACTTAGAACCCACGGGGGGCAGGGGTGAGCAGCTCTTC. Translating gives CASNLEPTGGRGEQLF.

A note on this clonotype: This CDR3 is missing its conserved last phenylalanine or tryptophan, likely due to a read error. The rearrangement uses TRBV11-3 and TRBJ2-7, with D possibly TRBD1 on 6 matching bases. CDR3 length: 15 residues. The germline V gene has CDR1 SGHNT and CDR2 YENEEA. The CDR3 region is CTGSLTGLFSYEQYL. The CDR3 DNA sequence: TGTACCGGCAGCTTAACAGGGCTTTTTTCCTACGAGCAGTACCTC.

Concerning this clonotype: The junction departs from the called germline gene at one end, perhaps through a read error. The gene calls are TRBV5-5 and TRBJ2-2; tentatively, D is TRBD2 (5 bases). The CDR3 is 13 residues long. In germline, CDR1 is SGHKS, CDR2 YYEKEE (reference sequence). The CDR3 bases are TGTGCCAGCACCTTTGACTCTCCCGGGGAGCTGTTTTTC. Its translation is CASTFDSPGELFF.

A remark on this clonotype: The junction differs from germline at one of its ends, possibly a read error. The chain has TRBV6-1 and TRBJ1-5, with D possibly TRBD1 on 5 matching bases. Germline CDR1 is MNHNS and CDR2 is SASEGT. The CDR3 extends over 15 amino acids. In DNA form, the CDR3 reads TGTACCAGCAGGGCCGTACAGACCGGCAATCAGCCCCAGCATTTT. The encoded protein is CTSRAVQTGNQPQHF.

The CDR3 is CASIVHVRDWASYNEQFF. In DNA form, the CDR3 reads TGTGCCAGCATCGTACATGTGCGGGACTGGGCCTCCTACAACGAACAGTTCTTC. J is TRBJ2-1 and V is TRBV11-2; maybe TRBD2 (6 bases). CDR3 length equals 18 residues. Germline values: CDR1 SGHAT, CDR2 FQNNGV. V lost 7 bases and J 13 bases, leaving 35 bases between the germline ends.

This clonotype has just one count. Without the conserved terminal phenylalanine or tryptophan, this CDR3 likely stems from a read error. The chain joins TRBV5-4 to TRBJ1-1, with D hard to call. Germline values: CDR1 SGHNT, CDR2 YYREEE (reference sequence). This CDR3 has 13 residues. The CDR3 loop is CVSSLDFRQGAFL. CDR3 in DNA: TGTGTCAGCAGCTTGGATTTTCGGCAAGGAGCTTTCTTA.

Turning to this clonotype: The junction and the germline gene differ at one end; a read error may be behind it. CDR3 loop: CASSWTGLHNSPLHF. In DNA, the CDR3 is TGTGCCAGTAGTTGGACCGGGCTCCATAATTCACCCCTCCACTTT. J is TRBJ1-6 and V is TRBV6-6; no reliable D call. Germline V gene data show CDR1 as MNHNY and CDR2 as SVGAGI (reference sequence). CDR3 length: 15 residues.

For this clonotype: A junction boundary mismatches the germline segment, possibly from a read error. V usage is TRBV29-1 and J usage is TRBJ1-1; no clear D. Germline assignment: CDR1 SQVTM and CDR2 ANQGSEA. The CDR3 has 12 amino acids. The DNA of the CDR3 is TGCAGCATTGTGACGGAGAGGCCTGAAGCTTTCTTC. Protein sequence: CSIVTERPEAFF.

Points on this clonotype: An end of the junction differs from the germline gene, which may be a read error. The V and J genes are TRBV20-1 and TRBJ2-2; D unclear. The CDR3 is 17 amino acids. Germline lookup yields CDR1 DFQATT and CDR2 SNEGSKA (reference sequence). The CDR3, as DNA: TGCAATGCTAGAGGTGTGAGTGCAGGAGTGGGCACCGGGGAGCTGTTTTTT. This encodes CNARGVSAGVGTGELFF.

With regard to this clonotype: Since no conserved phenylalanine or tryptophan closes the CDR3, a read error is the likely cause. The chain has TRBV12-3 or TRBV12-4 and TRBJ1-6, with 8 bases that match TRBD1. The CDR3 has 14 amino acids. This CDR3 reads CTSSPGQDNSPLHY. In nucleotides, the CDR3 is TGTACCAGCAGCCCGGGACAGGATAACTCACCCCTCCACTAT.

A note on this clonotype: This CDR3 fails to terminate in the conserved phenylalanine or tryptophan, so it likely reflects a read error. The chain has TRBV20-1 and TRBJ2-1, with D possibly being TRBD1 (5 bases). The CDR3 loop spans 13 amino acids. From germline, CDR1 is DFQATT and CDR2 SNEGSKA (reference sequence). Trimming shortened V by 8 bases and J by 5 bases, and 16 bases separated the two germline ends. The CDR3 coding sequence is TGCAGTACTCCATCGACAGTCAACAATGAGCAGTTCATC. The encoded protein is CSTPSTVNNEQFI.

Regarding this clonotype: An end of the junction differs from the germline gene, which may be a read error. The chain couples TRBV5-1 to TRBJ2-7, with 10 bases lining up with TRBD2. Per the germline V gene, CDR1 is SGHRS and CDR2 is YFSETQ. The CDR3 spans 15 residues. The chain's CDR3 is CASSIQRGGTYERYF. The CDR3 region has the DNA TGCGCCAGCAGCATTCAGCGGGGGGGAACCTACGAGCGGTACTTC.

Turning to this clonotype: The junction departs from germline at one end; a sequencing error may be responsible. The chain links TRBV5-1 to TRBJ1-6; D not resolved. This CDR3 is 14 amino acids long. CDR1 SGHRS and CDR2 YFSETQ come from the germline V gene. As DNA, the CDR3 is TGCGCCAGCGGATCCGGGATTACTAATTCACCCCTCCACTTC. Translating gives CASGSGITNSPLHF.

Points on this clonotype: This likely comes from a read error, as the CDR3 has no conserved phenylalanine or tryptophan at its end. V and J are TRBV12-3 or TRBV12-4 and TRBJ2-1; a possible D gene is TRBD1 (6 bases). The CDR3 has 12 residues. Trimming took off 3 bases at V and 13 bases at J, with 13 bases between the two ends. This chain's CDR3 is CASSLWDTAQFS. CDR3 in DNA: TGTGCCAGCAGTTTGTGGGACACGGCTCAGTTCTCC.

For this clonotype: One end of the junction does not line up with germline, which may come from a read error. The rearrangement links TRBV20-1 to TRBJ2-3, with D perhaps TRBD1 (5 bases). This CDR3 spans 11 amino acids. The germline V gene encodes CDR1 DFQATT and CDR2 SNEGSKA (reference sequence). CDR3 sequence (DNA): TGCAGTGGCGTAGGGGCAGATACGGAGTATTTT. It codes for CSGVGADTEYF.

Comment on this clonotype: One junction end does not reproduce the germline sequence, and a read error may be involved. V gene TRBV11-1 combines with J gene TRBJ1-1; tentatively, D is TRBD1 (6 bases). The CDR3 runs 16 residues. Germline V gene lookup returns CDR1 SGHAT and CDR2 FQDESV (reference sequence). The CDR3 loop reads CASNLGQWGVNTETFF. The CDR3 region has the DNA TGTGCCAGCAACTTGGGACAATGGGGTGTGAACACTGAAACTTTCTTT.

To note about this clonotype: At one boundary the junction diverges from the germline segment, which might be a read error. The chain couples TRBV11-2 to TRBJ2-7; no reliable D call. Germline loops: CDR1 SGHAT, CDR2 FQNNGV. The CDR3 contains 14 residues. The CDR3 DNA reads TGTACCAGCAGCTTACTGACGTCCCTCTACGAGCAATACTTC. This encodes CTSSLLTSLYEQYF.

A note on this clonotype: The missing conserved phenylalanine or tryptophan at the end of this CDR3 makes a read error likely. The rearrangement links TRBV6-6 to TRBJ1-1, with 9 positions matching TRBD1. The CDR3 covers 16 residues. Germline V gene data show CDR1 as MNHNY and CDR2 as SVGAGI (reference sequence). The CDR3 reads CASSNSPGQGDTGAFS. In DNA, the CDR3 is TGTGCCAGCAGTAACTCACCGGGACAGGGAGACACTGGAGCTTTCTCT.

V and J are TRBV6-1 and TRBJ2-3; 8 bases align to TRBD2. Looked up from germline, CDR1 is MNHNS and CDR2 is SASEGT. CDR3 length: 15 residues. J gave up 2 bases and V 4 bases, and 5 bases lay outside the gene matches. The DNA for the CDR3 is TGTGCCAGCAGTGCCAGCGGGAGAGACACAGATACGCAGTATTTT. Translated, it gives CASSASGRDTDTQYF.

A word on this clonotype: This may be a read error: a much more frequent sequence differs by one nucleotide. The gene calls are TRBV6-4 and TRBJ2-1; D gene uncertain. The CDR3 spans 15 residues. Deletions cut 2 bases from V and 4 bases from J, with 12 bases between. Germline CDR1 and CDR2: MRHNA and SNTAGT. The CDR3 reads CASSDGQQEYNEQFF. The CDR3 DNA reads as TGTGCCAGCAGTGACGGCCAGCAGGAGTACAATGAGCAGTTCTTC.

This clonotype was detected once. The CDR3 does not end in the conserved phenylalanine or tryptophan, so this is likely a read error. The J gene is TRBJ2-7, the V gene TRBV10-3; D perhaps matches TRBD1 (6 bases). Germline V lookup: CDR1 ENHRY, CDR2 SYGVKD. V lost 6 bases to trimming and J lost 3 bases, with 12 bases between them. The CDR3 is 13 residues long. The CDR3 loop reads CAIRVTGFYEQYL. CDR3 nucleotide sequence: TGTGCCATCAGGGTGACAGGATTCTACGAGCAGTACCTC.

This chain joins TRBV29-1 and TRBJ2-1, with 7 bases that match TRBD2. V trimming: 3 bases; J trimming: 13 bases; junction bases outside the gene matches: 15. The CDR3 is 14 residues long. Germline assignment: CDR1 SQVTM and CDR2 ANQGSEA. The CDR3 coding sequence is TGCAGCGTTGATGGATTGCGGGAGTGGAATAATCAGTTCTTC. Amino acid sequence: CSVDGLREWNNQFF.